This T cell receptor beta chain was sequenced in a study of shared clonotypes between healthy human individuals. General study results and limits: Several donors held 5% to 5.5% of naive CD4 clonotypes in common. Naive subsets generally had larger estimated richness than memory subsets.

Healthy HIV-negative adults with no recent acute infections or vaccinations were recruited as donors. The run depth of the assay was deep. Generated by immunoSEQ multiplex PCR, the TCRdb table keeps only in-frame clones and is missing some. The table has roughly 2.6 million clones, around 90% seen once. With regard to this clone: What it binds is not known.

Germline-derived CDR1 and CDR2 are WNHNN and SYGVQD (reference sequence). Trimming removed 7 bases from V and 13 bases from J, with 20 bases in between. The CDR3 consists of 14 residues. The sample was naive CD4+ T cells sorted from blood. Subset meaning: CD45RA+ positively selected. The rearrangement links TRBV10-1 to TRBJ1-6, with D tentatively TRBD1 (5 bases). This TCR was sampled from a young man in good health. CDR3 sequence (DNA): TGCGCCAGCAACAAGCCGGGGGAATGTAGTCCCCTCCACTTT. The encoded protein is CASNKPGECSPLHF.